This TCR beta chain is from a study of cytomegalovirus exposure and HLA in healthy donors. The PCR contained 60 Vbeta and 13 Jbeta primers. Using immunoSEQ multiplex PCR, the repertoire was profiled, and TCRdb retains in-frame clones only, with some absent. The sample lists about 160,000 clones; around 78% were seen once. CDR1 is SGHTA, CDR2 FQGNSA, per germline. The CDR3 loop spans 13 amino acids. V dropped 0 bases and J dropped 3 bases, with 5 bases sitting between them. The clonotype originates from a woman between 35 and 50 years old in good health and CMV-seronegative. The specimen sequenced was PBMCs. V is TRBV7-2 and J is TRBJ1-2, with no clear D. DNA of the CDR3: TGTGCCAGCAGCTTAGCCCGGGACTATGGCTACACCTTC. Protein sequence: CASSLARDYGYTF. Combining the CDR3 with reference TRBV7-2 and TRBJ1-2 gives the whole variable domain GAGVSQSPSNKVTEKGKDVELRCDPISGHTALYWYRQSLGQGLEFLIYFQGNSAPDKSGLPSDRFSAERTGGSVSTLTIQRTQQEDSAVYLCASSLARDYGYTFGSGTRLTVV.